These 28 T cell receptor beta chains were sequenced from one sample in a study of shared clonotypes between healthy human individuals. The method was immunoSEQ multiplex PCR; TCRdb's version includes in-frame clones alone and lacks a portion of them. In the table there are about 610,000 clones, approximately 96% of which are singletons. Positive CCR7 selection of CD45RO-negative cells yielded the naive CD8 cells, and terminally differentiated effector memory CD45RA+ cells were excluded. The sequenced sample was naive CD8+ T cells sorted from blood. The receptors derive from a woman aged 30 to 39 in good health.

The chain has TRBV4-1 and TRBJ2-7, with D perhaps matching TRBD1 (6 bases). CDR1 and CDR2 (germline): MGHRA, YSYEKL. The CDR3 is 13 amino acids. V was shortened by 4 bases and J by 3 bases, with 10 bases between the two germline ends. The CDR3 DNA is TGCGCCAGCAGCCCTAAGACAGGCTACGAGCAGTACTTC. Encoded protein: CASSPKTGYEQYF.

The chain is built from TRBV7-9 and TRBJ2-7; D gene uncertain. The V end lost 2 bases, the J end lost 5 bases, and 4 bases lay between the germline ends. The CDR3 consists of 11 residues. In germline, CDR1 is SEHNR, CDR2 FQNEAQ (reference sequence). CDR3 nucleotides: TGTGCCAGCAGCTTAATCCACGAGCAGTACTTC. It specifies CASSLIHEQYF.

The rearrangement links TRBV7-8 to TRBJ2-3; 8 bases align to TRBD2. Germline V gene lookup returns CDR1 SGHVS and CDR2 FQNEAQ. J lost 2 bases, V lost 1 base, and 5 bases had no gene match. The CDR3 contains 16 residues. Written as DNA, the CDR3 is TGTGCCAGCAGCTTAGAATGGCGGGAGGACACAGATACGCAGTATTTT. Translated, it gives CASSLEWREDTDTQYF.

The chain uses TRBV5-4 and TRBJ1-4, with 10 bases lining up with TRBD1. The J segment lost 6 bases and the V segment lost 1 base, leaving 3 bases of the junction unmatched. The CDR3 totals 15 residues. Germline V lookup: CDR1 SGHNT, CDR2 YYREEE (reference sequence). The CDR3 nucleotides read TGTGCCAGCAGCTTGACCGGGACAGGGGATGAAAAACTGTTTTTT. It translates to CASSLTGTGDEKLFF. Complete variable domain (other parts from reference TRBV5-4 and TRBJ1-4): ETGVTQSPTHLIKTRGQQVTLRCSSQSGHNTVSWYQQALGQGPQFIFQYYREEENGRGNFPPRFSGLQFPNYSSELNVNALELDDSALYLCASSLTGTGDEKLFFGSGTQLSVL.

This clone was recorded only once. The rearrangement links TRBV15 to TRBJ2-3, with D perhaps TRBD1 (6 bases). CDR3 length: 19 residues. V lost 6 bases, J lost 5 bases, and 30 bases lay in between. Germline V lookup: CDR1 LNHNV, CDR2 YYDKDF (reference sequence). This chain's CDR3 is CATRPSYQPGHPMLDTQYF. CDR3 bases: TGTGCCACCAGGCCCAGTTATCAACCGGGACACCCCATGCTAGATACGCAGTATTTT.

The genes are TRBV28 and TRBJ2-7, with 7 bases lining up with TRBD1. V trimming: 6 bases; J trimming: 1 base; junction bases outside the gene matches: 6. The CDR3 is made up of 14 amino acids. Looked up from germline, CDR1 is MDHEN and CDR2 is SYDVKM. This CDR3 is CASRADRMSYEQYF. Here the CDR3 DNA reads TGTGCCAGCAGGGCGGACAGGATGTCCTACGAGCAGTACTTC.

The rearrangement uses TRBV9 and TRBJ2-1; 7 bases map to TRBD2. This CDR3 has 17 amino acids. Germline CDR1 SGDLS, CDR2 YYNGEE. J was trimmed by 1 base and V by 1 base; bases with no gene match: 8. The CDR3 region is CASSVYSGTLSYNEQFF. The DNA of the CDR3 is TGTGCCAGCAGCGTATACAGCGGGACTTTATCCTACAATGAGCAGTTCTTC.

J is TRBJ2-7 and V is TRBV4-1, with D possibly TRBD1 on 6 matching bases. CDR3 size: 15 residues. V was cut by 1 base and J by 2 bases, with 12 bases left in between. Germline loops: CDR1 MGHRA, CDR2 YSYEKL. This CDR3 is CASSQAMDSAYEQYF. CDR3 nucleotide sequence: TGCGCCAGCAGCCAAGCGATGGACAGCGCCTACGAGCAGTACTTC.

This clone was found once. This sequence joins TRBV7-8 and TRBJ1-5; a possible D gene is TRBD1 (6 bases). The CDR3 runs to 15 residues. Germline CDR1 SGHVS, CDR2 FQNEAQ. Trimming removed 2 bases from V and 3 bases from J, with 11 bases in between. CDR3 DNA: TGTGCCAGCAGCTTAATGACAGGAAACAATCAGCCCCAGCATTTT. It yields the protein CASSLMTGNNQPQHF.

The V call is TRBV28, the J call TRBJ1-4, with TRBD1 as a possible D gene (6 bases). Germline V lookup: CDR1 MDHEN, CDR2 SYDVKM. The CDR3 is 14 residues long. Trimming took off 8 bases at V and 2 bases at J, with 12 bases between the two ends. In nucleotides, the CDR3 is TGTGCCAGCCACCGGGGGGGCACTAATGAAAAACTGTTTTTT. This translates into CASHRGGTNEKLFF.

The J gene is TRBJ2-4, the V gene TRBV27; D is uncertain. The germline V gene has CDR1 MNHEY and CDR2 SMNVEV (reference sequence). This CDR3 has 12 amino acids. V lost 8 bases and J 11 bases, leaving 16 bases between the germline ends. For the CDR3, the DNA is TGTGCCAGCGGTGCCTATGAGGTCGTTCAGTACTTC. This translates into CASGAYEVVQYF.

This chain links TRBV14 with TRBJ2-3; no clear D gene. V lost 1 base, J lost 2 bases, and 16 bases lay in between. CDR3 size: 17 residues. Germline loops: CDR1 SGHDN, CDR2 FVKESK. Here the CDR3 DNA reads TGTGCCAGCAGCCAAGTGGAAGCTGGACCCATCACAGATACGCAGTATTTT. Protein product: CASSQVEAGPITDTQYF.

In its sample, this clone was seen once. J is TRBJ1-2 and V is TRBV5-1; a weak D match, TRBD1 (5 bases). The CDR3 is 15 amino acids. Germline V gene data show CDR1 as SGHRS and CDR2 as YFSETQ. V lost 0 bases and J 0 bases, leaving 9 bases between the germline ends. The CDR3: CASSLEQGTNYGYTF. The CDR3 DNA follows: TGCGCCAGCAGCTTGGAGCAGGGAACTAACTATGGCTACACCTTC.

The rearrangement uses TRBV28 and TRBJ1-2; 7 nucleotides agree with TRBD1. V shed 5 bases and J 8 bases; nucleotides not matched to a gene: 17. CDR3 size: 16 residues. Germline V CDR1 and CDR2: MDHEN, SYDVKM. The CDR3 DNA reads as TGTGCCAGCAGTCCCCCGCTCAGACAGGGACTGGTAGGCTACACCTTC. Its translation is CASSPPLRQGLVGYTF.

The chain is built from TRBV27 and TRBJ2-1; TRBD2 agrees at 7 bases. The CDR3 is 15 residues long. V lost 3 bases to trimming and J lost 7 bases; unmatched junction nucleotides: 9. The germline V gene encodes CDR1 MNHEY and CDR2 SMNVEV (reference sequence). This chain's CDR3 is CASSLTASGSNEQFF. DNA for the CDR3: TGTGCCAGCAGTTTGACAGCTAGCGGCTCGAATGAGCAGTTCTTC.

This rearrangement joins TRBV27 to TRBJ2-2; weak D call: TRBD1 (5 bases). Trimming stripped 4 bases from V and 1 base from J, with 16 bases between. CDR3 length: 17 residues. Per the germline V gene, CDR1 is MNHEY and CDR2 is SMNVEV (reference sequence). CDR3 bases: TGTGCCAGCAGTTCGACCCAGGGAATGTTGAACACCGGGGAGCTGTTTTTT. It codes for CASSSTQGMLNTGELFF.

J is TRBJ1-1 and V is TRBV16; D possibly corresponds to TRBD1 (5 bases). The CDR3 sequence is 15 residues long. Trimming took 3 bases from V and 6 from J, leaving 17 bases between them. Germline V gene sequence: CDR1 KGHSY, CDR2 FQNENV. CDR3 residues: CASSHNDQGGPEAFF. For the CDR3, the DNA is TGTGCCAGCAGCCACAATGATCAGGGTGGCCCTGAAGCTTTCTTT.

The rearrangement joins TRBV13 to TRBJ2-7, with a tentative D call TRBD2 (6 bases). In germline, CDR1 is PRHDT, CDR2 FYEKMQ (reference sequence). This CDR3 has 13 residues. The V end lost 5 bases, the J end lost 3 bases, and 11 bases lay between the germline ends. The CDR3 DNA follows: TGTGCCAGCAGCGCGGGACGGCGCTACGAGCAGTACTTC. Its translation is CASSAGRRYEQYF.

The chain couples TRBV14 to TRBJ2-2; tentatively, D is TRBD1 (6 bases). The CDR3 runs 14 residues. V dropped 3 bases and J dropped 7 bases, with 12 bases sitting between them. Germline CDR1 is SGHDN and CDR2 is FVKESK. CDR3 region: CASSHGTGIGELFF. CDR3 DNA: TGTGCCAGCAGCCATGGAACAGGGATCGGGGAGCTGTTTTTT.

This clone appeared once. V and J are TRBV2 and TRBJ2-5; D remains unclear. The CDR3 length is 14 residues. CDR1 SNHLY and CDR2 FYNNEI come from the germline V gene. V lost 10 bases and J 5 bases, leaving 20 bases between the germline ends. This chain's CDR3 is CATLERDNWETQYF. CDR3 nucleotide sequence: TGTGCCACCCTGGAGCGCGACAATTGGGAGACCCAGTACTTC.

The CDR3 DNA reads as TGTGCCAGCAGCTTCGGGGGGCTTGGTGACAATGAGCAGTTCTTC. Its protein product is CASSFGGLGDNEQFF. V usage is TRBV11-2 and J usage is TRBJ2-1; D is perhaps TRBD2 (7 bases). Trimming shortened V by 3 bases and J by 5 bases, and 14 bases separated the two germline ends. The germline V gene encodes CDR1 SGHAT and CDR2 FQNNGV. This CDR3 has 15 residues.

The chain employs TRBV5-1 and TRBJ1-2; D uncertain. The length of the CDR3 is 11 residues. V was pared by 6 bases and J by 7 bases, with 10 bases between. From germline, CDR1 is SGHRS and CDR2 YFSETQ. CDR3 in DNA: TGCGCCAGCACCCTTGGTTCTGGCTACACCTTC. The encoded protein is CASTLGSGYTF.

The J gene is TRBJ1-2, the V gene TRBV5-8; tentative D call: TRBD1 (5 bases). CDR1 is SGHTS, CDR2 YDEGEE, per germline. The V end was cut by 0 bases, the J end by 6 bases, with 15 bases between. This CDR3 is built from 15 residues. CDR3 amino acids: CASSLASTAIHGYTF. CDR3 sequence (DNA): TGTGCCAGCAGCTTGGCTTCGACAGCCATTCATGGCTACACCTTC.

The CDR3 loop reads CASSLDRDLPNNEQFF. The CDR3 DNA sequence: TGTGCCAGCAGCTTAGACCGGGACTTGCCTAACAATGAGCAGTTCTTC. V is TRBV11-1 and J is TRBJ2-1, with D tentatively TRBD2 (6 bases). The CDR3 runs to 16 residues. The germline V and J ends were trimmed by 1 base and 5 bases, with 15 bases remaining between them. Germline-derived CDR1 and CDR2 are SGHAT and FQDESV (reference sequence).

V usage is TRBV5-1 and J usage is TRBJ2-7; tentatively, D is TRBD2 (6 bases). The CDR3 runs to 13 residues. The ends were cut back, 4 bases at V and 3 bases at J, with 11 bases in the middle. Looked up from germline, CDR1 is SGHRS and CDR2 is YFSETQ. CDR3 in DNA: TGCGCCAGCAGCCTTACTAGCCACTACGAGCAGTACTTC. Protein: CASSLTSHYEQYF.

The chain is built from TRBV7-9 and TRBJ2-3; tentatively, D is TRBD2 (6 bases). The CDR3 contains 15 residues. The V end was cut by 8 bases, the J end by 2 bases, with 17 bases between. CDR1 SEHNR and CDR2 FQNEAQ come from the germline V gene (reference sequence). The CDR3 sequence: CASPGGGTSTDTQYF. Written as DNA, the CDR3 is TGTGCCAGCCCGGGTGGAGGGACCTCCACAGATACGCAGTATTTT.

This clone showed up just a few times. The chain recombines TRBV15 with TRBJ1-5, with D maybe TRBD1 (6 bases). The CDR3 spans 14 residues. Per germline, CDR1 LNHNV and CDR2 YYDKDF (reference sequence). The germline V and J ends were trimmed by 0 bases and 7 bases, with 10 bases remaining between them. CDR3 loop: CATSREGGGQPQHF. The DNA of the CDR3 is TGTGCCACCAGCAGAGAGGGGGGCGGGCAGCCCCAGCATTTT.

This clone was detected only once. This sequence joins TRBV21-1 and TRBJ1-2. TRBV21-1 is assigned pseudogene status. The CDR3 runs to 15 residues. As DNA, the CDR3 is TGTGCCAGCAGCAAAAGGGGCAGGGAGAGCCGTGGCTACACCTTC. Its protein product is CASSKRGRESRGYTF.